This TCR beta chain originates from a study of cytomegalovirus exposure and HLA in healthy donors. Study summary: Researchers previously reported finding 90 million to 130 million unique TCR beta sequences from around 200 million T cells. General study findings and limits: Common viral pathogens (according to a later analysis) appeared linked to several of the most significant clusters. It was shown in a later analysis that HLA-associated TCR beta chains were more clonally expanded than other, equally common chains.

CDR3 length: 14 amino acids. V was pared by 4 bases and J by 8 bases, with 14 bases between. Germline V lookup: CDR1 MDHEN, CDR2 SYDVKM. It was with 60 Vbeta and 13 Jbeta primers that the PCR ran. Data came from immunoSEQ multiplex PCR; TCRdb stores just in-frame clones and leaves some out. Its clone listing holds some 200,000 clones. In the case of this clone: Its target is unknown.

Unrecorded immune exposure was likely among donors, who were nominally healthy when sampled. This TCR derives from a girl aged 2-15 years in good health and CMV-seropositive. Source material: PBMCs. This chain links TRBV28 with TRBJ1-4; D might be TRBD1 (6 bases). This chain's CDR3 is CASSSTGIREKLFF. The CDR3 bases are TGTGCCAGCAGTTCAACAGGGATAAGGGAAAAACTGTTTTTT.